This T cell receptor beta chain was profiled in a study of T-cell memory formation after mild COVID-19. MiXCR, run by TCRdb on the 5' RACE reads, gives a single entry per CDR3 protein. The sample comprises some 250,000 distinct CDR3 sequences, 7.5% to 10% of which are singletons, and 20% to 25% rests with the top ten. The material sequenced was PBMCs or a T cell subset sorted from them (not recorded which). This TCR was sampled from a man between 18 and 35 years old who had mild COVID-19 (a few samples of this study predate the infection). Cell type and time point are not known.

CDR3 DNA sequence: TGCGCCAGCAGCTGGGGGACAGGATCATTGGGGGATACGCAGTATTTT. Residues: CASSWGTGSLGDTQYF. The gene calls are TRBV5-1 and TRBJ2-3; 8 nucleotides align to TRBD1. Germline V gives CDR1 SGHRS, CDR2 YFSETQ. The CDR3 loop spans 16 amino acids. V gave up 3 bases and J gave up 6 bases; unmatched junction bases: 12.